This TCR beta chain was documented in a study of blood T cell repertoires in COVID-19. Study-wide background: The United States, Italy and Spain were the sources of the acute and convalescent COVID-19 samples.

Germline CDR1 reads GTSNPN; CDR2 reads SVGIG (reference sequence). Trimming cost V 4 bases and J 5 bases; bases outside gene matches: 2. The CDR3 contains 13 residues. Sequencing was performed with immunoSEQ multiplex PCR; in TCRdb, only in-frame clones are kept and a portion is missing. Of 250,000 to 350,000 clones in the sample, about 88% were seen once. Patients in Seattle were enrolled during active infection, then followed longitudinally. V is TRBV30 and J is TRBJ1-6; 7 bases are shared with TRBD1. The source material was peripheral blood. This receptor was obtained from a woman between 65 and 79 years old with COVID-19, enrolled during active disease. The CDR3 spells CAWTGTDNSPLHF. CDR3 DNA: TGTGCCTGGACTGGGACAGATAATTCACCCCTCCACTTT.